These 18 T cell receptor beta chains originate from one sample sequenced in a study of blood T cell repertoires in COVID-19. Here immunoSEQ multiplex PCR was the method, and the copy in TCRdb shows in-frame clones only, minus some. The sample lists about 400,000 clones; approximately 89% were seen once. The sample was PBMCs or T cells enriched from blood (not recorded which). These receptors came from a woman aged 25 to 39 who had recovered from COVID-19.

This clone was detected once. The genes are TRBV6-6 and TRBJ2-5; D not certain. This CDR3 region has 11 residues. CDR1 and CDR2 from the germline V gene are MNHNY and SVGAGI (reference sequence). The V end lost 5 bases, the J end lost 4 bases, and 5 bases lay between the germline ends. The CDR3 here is CASSPSETQYF. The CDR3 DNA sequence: TGTGCCAGCAGTCCCTCAGAGACCCAGTACTTC.

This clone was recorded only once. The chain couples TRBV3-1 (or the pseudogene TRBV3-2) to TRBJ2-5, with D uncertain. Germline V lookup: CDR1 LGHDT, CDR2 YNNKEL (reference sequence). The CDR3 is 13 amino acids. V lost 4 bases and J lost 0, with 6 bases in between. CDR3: CASSPTDQETQYF. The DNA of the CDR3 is TGTGCCAGCAGCCCGACTGACCAAGAGACCCAGTACTTC.

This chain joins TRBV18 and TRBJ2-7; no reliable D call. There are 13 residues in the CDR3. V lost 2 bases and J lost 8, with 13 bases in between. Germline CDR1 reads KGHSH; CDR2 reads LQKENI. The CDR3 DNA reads TGTGCCAGCTCACCAGGAGAAGATACGAAGCAGTACTTC. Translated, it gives CASSPGEDTKQYF.

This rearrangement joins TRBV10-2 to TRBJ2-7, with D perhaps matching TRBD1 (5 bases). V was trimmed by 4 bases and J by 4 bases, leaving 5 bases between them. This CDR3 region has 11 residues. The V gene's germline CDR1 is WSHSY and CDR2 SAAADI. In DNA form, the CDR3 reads TGCGCCAGCAGTGGACAGTACGAGCAGTACTTC. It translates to CASSGQYEQYF.

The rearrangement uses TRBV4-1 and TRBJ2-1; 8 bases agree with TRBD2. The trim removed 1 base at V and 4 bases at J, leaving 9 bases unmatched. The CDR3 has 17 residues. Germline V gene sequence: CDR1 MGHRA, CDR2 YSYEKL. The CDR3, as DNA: TGCGCCAGCAGCCAAGCGCAGCGGGGGCTGTATTACAATGAGCAGTTCTTC. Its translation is CASSQAQRGLYYNEQFF.

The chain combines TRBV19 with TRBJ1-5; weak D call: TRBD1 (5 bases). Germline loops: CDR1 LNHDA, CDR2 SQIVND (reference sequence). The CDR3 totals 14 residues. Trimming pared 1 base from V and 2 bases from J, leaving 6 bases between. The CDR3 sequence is CASSIVQGNQPQHF. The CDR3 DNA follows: TGTGCCAGTAGTATAGTACAGGGCAATCAGCCCCAGCATTTT.

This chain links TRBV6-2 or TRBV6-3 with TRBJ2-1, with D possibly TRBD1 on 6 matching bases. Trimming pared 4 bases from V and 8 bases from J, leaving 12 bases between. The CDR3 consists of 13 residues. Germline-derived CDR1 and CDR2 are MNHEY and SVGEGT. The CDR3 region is CASSSSGVHEQFF. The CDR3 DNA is TGTGCCAGCAGTTCCTCAGGGGTTCATGAGCAGTTCTTC.

The CDR3 loop is CASSSSTSSYNSPLHF. DNA for the CDR3: TGTGCCAGCAGCTCCTCAACTAGCTCCTATAATTCACCCCTCCACTTT. This rearrangement joins TRBV7-9 to TRBJ1-6; D is uncertain. V was trimmed by 4 bases and J by 0 bases, leaving 10 bases between them. This CDR3 contains 16 residues. Per germline, CDR1 SEHNR and CDR2 FQNEAQ (reference sequence).

The CDR3 DNA sequence: TGTGCCAGCAGCGTTACAGGGTTGGAAGAGACCCAGTACTTC. It codes for CASSVTGLEETQYF. This sequence joins TRBV7-3 and TRBJ2-5; tentative D call: TRBD1 (6 bases). The CDR3 spans 14 residues. The germline V gene has CDR1 SGHTA and CDR2 FQGTGA. V lost 5 bases and J lost 3, with 13 bases in between.

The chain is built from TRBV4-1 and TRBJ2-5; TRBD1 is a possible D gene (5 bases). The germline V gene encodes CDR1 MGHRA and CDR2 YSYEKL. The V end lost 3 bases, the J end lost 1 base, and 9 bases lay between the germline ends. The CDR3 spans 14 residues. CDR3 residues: CASSQVTGQETQYF. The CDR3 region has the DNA TGCGCCAGCAGCCAGGTAACAGGCCAAGAGACCCAGTACTTC.

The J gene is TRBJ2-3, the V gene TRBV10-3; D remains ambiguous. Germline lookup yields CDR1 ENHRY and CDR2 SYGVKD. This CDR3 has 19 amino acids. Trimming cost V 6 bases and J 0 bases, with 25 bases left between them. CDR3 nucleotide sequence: TGTGCCATCAGCGGAGTGGGTTTCGTCTTTGCCCCTAGCACAGATACGCAGTATTTT. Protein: CAISGVGFVFAPSTDTQYF.

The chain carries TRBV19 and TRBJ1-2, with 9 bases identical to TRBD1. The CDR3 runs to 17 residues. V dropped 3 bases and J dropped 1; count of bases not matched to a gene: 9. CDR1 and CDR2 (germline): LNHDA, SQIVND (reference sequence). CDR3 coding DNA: TGTGCCAGTAGTATCCTAACAGGGGGCGGATTTAACTATGGCTACACCTTC. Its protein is CASSILTGGGFNYGYTF.

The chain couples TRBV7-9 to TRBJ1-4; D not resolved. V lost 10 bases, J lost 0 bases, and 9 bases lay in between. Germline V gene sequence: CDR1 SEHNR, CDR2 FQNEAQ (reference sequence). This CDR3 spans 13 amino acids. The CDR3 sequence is CANTPTTNEKLFF. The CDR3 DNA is TGTGCCAATACACCCACAACTAATGAAAAACTGTTTTTT. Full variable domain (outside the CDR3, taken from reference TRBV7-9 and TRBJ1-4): DTGVSQNPRHKITKRGQNVTFRCDPISEHNRLYWYRQTLGQGPEFLTYFQNEAQLEKSRLLSDRFSAERPKGSFSTLEIQRTEQGDSAMYLCANTPTTNEKLFFGSGTQLSVL.

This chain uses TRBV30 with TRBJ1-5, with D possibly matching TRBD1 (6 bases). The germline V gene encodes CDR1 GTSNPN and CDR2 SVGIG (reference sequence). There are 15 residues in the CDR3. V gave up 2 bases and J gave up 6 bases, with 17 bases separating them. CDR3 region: CAWSQGGPRAQPQHF. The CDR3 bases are TGTGCCTGGAGTCAAGGGGGACCCAGGGCTCAGCCCCAGCATTTT. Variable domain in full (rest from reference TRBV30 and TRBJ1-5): SQTIHQWPATLVQPVGSPLSLECTVEGTSNPNLYWYRQAAGRGLQLLFYSVGIGQISSEVPQNLSASRPQDRQFILSSKKLLLSDSGFYLCAWSQGGPRAQPQHFGDGTRLSIL.

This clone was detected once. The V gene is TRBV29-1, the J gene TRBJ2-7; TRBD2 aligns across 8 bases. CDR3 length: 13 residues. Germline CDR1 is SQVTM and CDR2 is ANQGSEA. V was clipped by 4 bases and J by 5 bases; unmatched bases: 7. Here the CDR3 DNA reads TGCAGCGTTGGGTTGCAGCGGGAGAACGAGCAGTACTTC. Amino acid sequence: CSVGLQRENEQYF.

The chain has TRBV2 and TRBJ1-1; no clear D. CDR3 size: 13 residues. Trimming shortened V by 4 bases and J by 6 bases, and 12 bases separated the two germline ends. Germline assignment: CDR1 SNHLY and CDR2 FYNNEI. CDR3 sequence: CASSGEVDAEAFF. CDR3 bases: TGTGCCAGCAGTGGGGAGGTTGACGCTGAAGCTTTCTTT.

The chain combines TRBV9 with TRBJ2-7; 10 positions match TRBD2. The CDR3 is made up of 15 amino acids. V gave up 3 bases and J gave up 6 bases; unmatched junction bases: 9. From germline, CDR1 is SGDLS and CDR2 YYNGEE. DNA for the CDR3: TGTGCCAGCAGCGCCGCCCTTTTAGCGGGAGGCGAGCAGTACTTC. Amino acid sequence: CASSAALLAGGEQYF.

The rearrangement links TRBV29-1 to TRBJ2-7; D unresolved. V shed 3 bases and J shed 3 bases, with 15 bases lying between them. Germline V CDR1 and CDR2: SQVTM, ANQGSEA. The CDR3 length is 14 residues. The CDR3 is CSVEMKDSGYEQYF. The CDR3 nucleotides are TGCAGCGTTGAGATGAAGGATTCGGGCTACGAGCAGTACTTC.